This is a list of T cell receptor beta chains from one sample in a study of identifying expanded T cells in peripheral blood. Sequencing was performed with immunoSEQ multiplex PCR; in TCRdb, only in-frame clones are kept and a portion is missing. The sample has 80,000 or so clones, 84% seen once. Sequencing used blood. All receptors derive from a person aged 18 to 70 in good health. Both conserved end residues are part of each CDR3. Fields, in order: clone size, J gene, D gene, V gene, CDR3 DNA, CDR3 protein. The D gene is left open where the match is weak. Only part of the rows carry a size: once, few, many, or a class if the clone is expanded.

>NA|TRBJ2-3|NA|TRBV5-1
TGCGCCAGCAGCTTGGTAGGGGAAGGTGATACGCAGTATTTT
CASSLVGEGDTQYF
>NA|TRBJ1-3|NA|TRBV18
TGTGCCAGCTCACCCGGACAGTCTTACTCTGGAAACACCATATATTTT
CASSPGQSYSGNTIYF
>NA|TRBJ1-5|NA|TRBV7-9
TGTGCCAGCAGCAAACAGAATAGCAATCAGCCCCAGCATTTT
CASSKQNSNQPQHF
>NA|TRBJ2-3|TRBD2|TRBV13
TGTGCCAGCAGCTCCCCTGAGGACATAAGAAGCGGGAGCATTCAAGATACGCAGTATTTT
CASSSPEDIRSGSIQDTQYF
>NA|TRBJ2-7|NA|TRBV2
TGTGCCAGCACCACCGACCGTACCTACGAGCAGTACTTC
CASTTDRTYEQYF
>NA|TRBJ2-3|TRBD2|TRBV10-3
TGTGCCACCTGGCGGACTAGCGGGAGTAAAAACACAGATACGCAGTATTTT
CATWRTSGSKNTDTQYF
>medium-sized|TRBJ2-5|NA|TRBV10-3
TGTGCCATCAGTGATTATCTCCAAGAGACCCAGTACTTC
CAISDYLQETQYF
>NA|TRBJ2-3|NA|TRBV6-5
TGTGCCAGCAGTTACTCGACAGTACATACGCAGTATTTT
CASSYSTVHTQYF
>many|TRBJ1-5|TRBD1|TRBV5-6
TGTGCCAGCAGTTCGGGACAGGGCACGAATCAGCCCCAGCATTTT
CASSSGQGTNQPQHF
>NA|TRBJ2-5|TRBD1|TRBV5-1
TGCGCCAGCAGCCCGGGGGGACAGGGGTTTTCGGAGACCCAGTACTTC
CASSPGGQGFSETQYF
>NA|TRBJ2-7|TRBD1|TRBV29-1
TGCAGCGTTTGGAAGCTGACAGGGGTTCGATACGAGCAGTACTTC
CSVWKLTGVRYEQYF
>few|TRBJ2-1|NA|TRBV9
TGTGCCAGCAGCCGGGGTAGTAGCTCCTACAATGAGCAGTTCTTC
CASSRGSSSYNEQFF
>NA|TRBJ2-5|NA|TRBV19
TGTGCCAGTAGTCCTCTTATCCAAGAGACCCAGTACTTC
CASSPLIQETQYF
>NA|TRBJ2-2|TRBD1|TRBV10-3
TGTGCCATCACCGCCCGGGGGACAGGGGGGGTGGATACCGGGGAGCTGTTTTTT
CAITARGTGGVDTGELFF
>NA|TRBJ2-1|TRBD2|TRBV2
TGTGCCAGCACCGAGCAGACTAGCGGGAGCTATGAGCAGTTCTTC
CASTEQTSGSYEQFF
>NA|TRBJ1-5|NA|TRBV28
TGTGCCAGCAGTTCCGGAGACCCCAATCAGCCCCAGCATTTT
CASSSGDPNQPQHF
>NA|TRBJ1-5|NA|TRBV5-8
TGTGCCAGCAGCTTAGGACAGTTCCTCAATCAGCCCCAGCATTTT
CASSLGQFLNQPQHF
>few|TRBJ2-7|NA|TRBV6-1
TGTGCCAGCAGACGGGACGCCTGGGGTTACGAGCAGTACTTC
CASRRDAWGYEQYF
>NA|TRBJ2-2|NA|TRBV19
TGTGCCAGTAGTCTAATGTTAGACCCCTACACCGGGGAGCTGTTTTTT
CASSLMLDPYTGELFF
>few|TRBJ1-5|NA|TRBV11-2
TGTGCCAGCAGCTTAGCCGGGCAGCCCCAGCATTTT
CASSLAGQPQHF
>NA|TRBJ2-5|NA|TRBV7-2
TGTGCCAGCAGCTTAGGGGGGACCGGTCAAGAGACCCAGTACTTC
CASSLGGTGQETQYF
>NA|TRBJ1-1|NA|TRBV6-6
TGTGCCAGTAGAACCCTGGAAGCGGGCACTGAAGCTTTCTTT
CASRTLEAGTEAFF
>NA|TRBJ2-1|NA|TRBV4-3
TGCGCCAGCAGCCAATCGGGGGGCAGGGGTGGGAATGAGCAGTTCTTC
CASSQSGGRGGNEQFF
>NA|TRBJ2-2|NA|TRBV6-6
TGTGCCAGCAGTTACATTCCAGACACCGGGGAGCTGTTTTTT
CASSYIPDTGELFF
>NA|TRBJ2-7|NA|TRBV27
TGTGCCAGCAGTTTTGGGGCGGGGGCCGACTACGAGCAGTACTTC
CASSFGAGADYEQYF
>NA|TRBJ2-7|NA|TRBV20-1
TGCAGTGCTAAGAAGTCCTACGAGCAGTACTTC
CSAKKSYEQYF
>NA|TRBJ2-7|NA|TRBV27
TGTGCCAGCAGTTCCCGACAGGCACAATCCTACGAGCAGTACTTC
CASSSRQAQSYEQYF
>NA|TRBJ1-2|TRBD1|TRBV6-5
TGTGCCAGCAGTTATATGACGACAGGGCGTTATGGCCACACCTTC
CASSYMTTGRYGHTF
>once|TRBJ1-4|NA|TRBV29-1
TGCAGCGCCGGACAGAGGTCAGATGAAAAACTGTTTTTT
CSAGQRSDEKLFF
>NA|TRBJ2-7|TRBD1|TRBV28
TGTGCCAGCAGTTTAGGACAGGGGGCATACGAGCAGTACTTC
CASSLGQGAYEQYF
>NA|TRBJ2-3|NA|TRBV5-1
TGCGCCAGCAGCTTCCGGGACGCAAAAGATACGCAGTATTTT
CASSFRDAKDTQYF
>NA|TRBJ1-4|NA|TRBV7-2
TGTGCCAGCAGCCCTCAGACAGGATTAATTGAAAAACTGTTTTTT
CASSPQTGLIEKLFF
>NA|TRBJ2-7|TRBD2|TRBV28
TGTGCCAGCAGTTTTTACGGGAGGGCCGATAGCTCGTACTTC
CASSFYGRADSSYF
>NA|TRBJ2-3|TRBD2|TRBV10-3
TGTGCCATCAGTGGTCCCGGACTAGCGAGCCGCACAGATACGCAGTATTTT
CAISGPGLASRTDTQYF
>once|TRBJ2-4|NA|TRBV28
TGTGCCAGCAGTCCTGAATTATGGGGCCCCAAAAACATTCAGTACTTC
CASSPELWGPKNIQYF
>once|TRBJ2-2|NA|TRBV30
TGTGCCGGGGGTGCCGGGGAGCTGTTTTTT
CAGGAGELFF
>once|TRBJ2-6|NA|TRBV25-1
TGTGCCAGCAGTCCCCGCGGGTTCTCTGGGGCCAACGTCCTGACTTTC
CASSPRGFSGANVLTF
>NA|TRBJ2-1|TRBD2|TRBV27
TGTGCCAGCAGTTTATCGAGCAGCGGGAGTGGCAATGAGCAGTTCTTC
CASSLSSSGSGNEQFF
>NA|TRBJ1-1|NA|TRBV6-5
TGTGCCAGCGGTCGCTTGAACACTGAAGCTTTCTTT
CASGRLNTEAFF
>NA|TRBJ2-1|TRBD1|TRBV11-1
TGTGCCAGCAGCTTAGGGAGACCGGGACAGGTGAACAATGAGCAGTTCTTC
CASSLGRPGQVNNEQFF
>NA|TRBJ1-1|NA|TRBV25-1
TGTGCCAGCAGTGACGGGGTATATGGTAGGGTCTCTGAAGCTTTCTTT
CASSDGVYGRVSEAFF
>NA|TRBJ2-2|NA|TRBV9
TGTGCCAGCAGCGTAGACCCAGCGGTAAACACCGGGGAGCTGTTTTTT
CASSVDPAVNTGELFF
>NA|TRBJ2-7|TRBD1|TRBV7-2
TGTGCCAGCAGCCCCAGGGACAGGGGGTACCCCCACCTCTACGAGCAGTACTTC
CASSPRDRGYPHLYEQYF
>once|TRBJ2-5|NA|TRBV19
TGTGCCAGTAGTACCTCAGGGAGGGAGACCCAGTACTTC
CASSTSGRETQYF